Following are 25 T cell receptor beta chains from one sample sequenced in a study of graft-versus-host responses after intestinal transplantation. These receptors lack a known antigen. Profiling relied on immunoSEQ multiplex PCR, and the TCRdb table lists in-frame clones only, not all of them. The table records about 120,000 clones, 90% of them present only once. The sequenced sample was unstimulated CD4+ T cells sorted from spleen or lymph node cells, obtained before intestinal transplant. These receptors originate from a human donor who received an intestinal transplant.

This clone has a single count. The chain links TRBV2 to TRBJ2-3; 7 bases map to TRBD1. V was clipped by 8 bases and J by 4 bases; unmatched bases: 12. The CDR3 consists of 15 residues. Germline loops: CDR1 SNHLY, CDR2 FYNNEI. CDR3 protein: CASLRQGLSADTQYF. The CDR3 nucleotides are TGTGCCAGCTTAAGACAGGGCCTGAGTGCAGATACGCAGTATTTT.

Concerning this clone itself: Different DNA sequences within this sample yield the same CDR3. J is TRBJ1-5 and V is TRBV19, with 7 bases fitting TRBD1. J lost 0 bases, V lost 4 bases, and 3 bases had no gene match. Germline values: CDR1 LNHDA, CDR2 SQIVND (reference sequence). The CDR3 covers 15 residues. The CDR3 loop is CASSKGAHSNQPQHF. CDR3 DNA: TGTGCCAGTAGTAAGGGGGCGCATAGCAATCAGCCCCAGCATTTT.

The J gene is TRBJ2-7, the V gene TRBV11-3, with D perhaps matching TRBD2 (5 bases). CDR3 length: 15 amino acids. Germline CDR1 reads SGHNT; CDR2 reads YENEEA. Trimming took 4 bases from V and 7 from J, leaving 20 bases between them. The CDR3 region is CASSSPGPPRDEQYF. The DNA for the CDR3 is TGTGCCAGCAGCTCGCCTGGGCCGCCTCGGGATGAGCAGTACTTC. Complete variable domain (other parts from reference TRBV11-3 and TRBJ2-7): EAGVVQSPRYKIIEKKQPVAFWCNPISGHNTLYWYLQNLGQGPELLIRYENEEAVDDSQLPKDRFSAERLKGVDSTLKIQPAELGDSAVYLCASSSPGPPRDEQYFGPGTRLTVT.

This clone occurred once. The genes are TRBV7-2 and TRBJ1-4, with a tentative D call TRBD1 (6 bases). The germline gives CDR1 SGHTA, CDR2 FQGNSA. This CDR3 is built from 16 residues. V dropped 6 bases and J dropped 4 bases, with 18 bases sitting between them. This chain's CDR3 is CASSLGGGRSNEKLFF. The CDR3 DNA is TGTGCCAGCAGTCTAGGGGGGGGCCGCAGTAATGAAAAACTGTTTTTT.

In DNA, the CDR3 is TGTGCCAGCAGCTTGATGGTTGGGGGCCCAACCTACGAGCAGTACTTC. Protein sequence: CASSLMVGGPTYEQYF. The genes are TRBV7-6 and TRBJ2-7; D might be TRBD1 (6 bases). The CDR3 spans 16 residues. V gave up 3 bases and J gave up 2 bases, with 17 bases separating them. Germline V lookup: CDR1 SGHVS, CDR2 FNYEAQ.

This chain links TRBV5-1 with TRBJ2-7; D gene uncertain. Germline CDR1 SGHRS, CDR2 YFSETQ. This CDR3 spans 14 amino acids. V dropped 1 base and J dropped 5 bases, with 13 bases sitting between them. The CDR3 DNA sequence: TGCGCCAGCAGCTTGACGGCGGCGGTCGACGAGCAGTACTTC. This codes for CASSLTAAVDEQYF.

The chain recombines TRBV10-2 with TRBJ1-2; tentatively, D is TRBD1 (6 bases). V was cut by 1 base and J by 4 bases, with 10 bases left in between. Germline-derived CDR1 and CDR2 are WSHSY and SAAADI. The CDR3 extends over 14 amino acids. CDR3 residues: CASSEWQGLYGYTF. For the CDR3, the DNA is TGCGCCAGCAGTGAGTGGCAGGGGCTCTATGGCTACACCTTC.

This chain joins TRBV5-1 and TRBJ1-6, with D tentatively TRBD1 (6 bases). CDR1 and CDR2 (germline): SGHRS, YFSETQ. The CDR3 is 16 residues long. V was clipped by 5 bases and J by 7 bases, with 19 bases between them. The CDR3 reads CASSEQGPMGNSPLHF. The CDR3 bases are TGCGCCAGCAGTGAACAGGGACCTATGGGAAATTCACCCCTCCACTTT.

The chain employs TRBV7-2 and TRBJ2-5; 7 positions agree with TRBD1. The CDR3 has 15 amino acids. CDR1 and CDR2 (germline): SGHTA, FQGNSA. Unmatched junction bases numbered 7, after V lost 5 bases and J lost 1 base. CDR3 sequence (DNA): TGTGCCAGCAGCCTTAACAGGGGCCTCCAAGAGACCCAGTACTTC. This sequence encodes CASSLNRGLQETQYF.

Only one count was recorded for this clone. The V call is TRBV5-1, the J call TRBJ2-3; 8 bases match TRBD2. The V gene end was trimmed by 2 bases and the J gene end by 6 bases; junction bases not matched to a gene: 8. Germline V CDR1 and CDR2: SGHRS, YFSETQ. This CDR3 comprises 15 residues. The CDR3 spells CASSLVAGREDTQYF. For the CDR3, the DNA is TGCGCCAGCAGCTTAGTAGCGGGAAGGGAGGATACGCAGTATTTT.

This chain connects TRBV9 to TRBJ2-2; 9 bases fit TRBD2. The V and J ends lost 4 bases and 5 bases, in that order; junction bases with no gene match: 3. This CDR3 has 14 residues. Germline CDR1 SGDLS, CDR2 YYNGEE. In nucleotides, the CDR3 is TGTGCCAGCAGCCTAGCGGGAATGACCGGGGAGCTGTTTTTT. Translated, it gives CASSLAGMTGELFF.

V gene TRBV7-9 combines with J gene TRBJ2-7, with D unresolved. Trimming took off 2 bases at V and 0 bases at J, with 8 bases between the two ends. Germline assignment: CDR1 SEHNR and CDR2 FQNEAQ (reference sequence). The CDR3 covers 14 residues. CDR3 sequence (DNA): TGTGCCAGCAGCTTATTCGCCAGCTCCTACGAGCAGTACTTC. This codes for CASSLFASSYEQYF.

This rearrangement joins TRBV10-3 to TRBJ2-5; TRBD2 aligns across 10 bases. The trim removed 0 bases at V and 4 bases at J, leaving 5 bases unmatched. Germline CDR1 and CDR2: ENHRY and SYGVKD. The CDR3 is made up of 16 amino acids. For the CDR3, the DNA is TGTGCCATCAGTGAGTCGGTAGCGGGAGGCTCAGAGACCCAGTACTTC. Its protein product is CAISESVAGGSETQYF.

This chain connects TRBV11-2 to TRBJ2-6; 8 bases fit TRBD1. In germline, CDR1 is SGHAT, CDR2 FQNNGV. The CDR3 loop spans 18 amino acids. J gave up 0 bases and V 1 base, and 5 bases lay outside the gene matches. The CDR3 DNA reads TGTGCCAGCAGCTTAGCTGCAGGGGGCGTCTCTGGGGCCAACGTCCTGACTTTC. This translates into CASSLAAGGVSGANVLTF.

The gene calls are TRBV7-2 and TRBJ2-5, with TRBD2 matching 10 bases. The CDR3 covers 16 residues. Germline CDR1 SGHTA, CDR2 FQGNSA. With V trimmed by 5 bases and J by 4 bases, 10 bases remained unmatched. The CDR3, as DNA: TGTGCCAGCAGCCCCAGCGGGAGGGTGGCTAGAGAGACCCAGTACTTC. Translating gives CASSPSGRVARETQYF.

This chain links TRBV21-1 with TRBJ2-1; the table names TRBD2, a call not compared with the DNA. TRBV21-1 is a pseudogene. The CDR3 runs to 17 residues. DNA for the CDR3: TGTGCCAGCAGCATCTGGATGGGGGGAGAATGCTACAATGAGCAGTTCTTC. It codes for CASSIWMGGECYNEQFF.

The chain's CDR3 is CASSLGRESKYNEQFF. The CDR3 nucleotides read TGTGCCAGCAGTTTGGGCCGGGAGAGTAAGTACAATGAGCAGTTCTTC. The chain couples TRBV28 to TRBJ2-1, with a possible D match to TRBD2 (6 bases). Trimming left V 3 bases short and J 4 bases short, with 16 bases between. Per the germline V gene, CDR1 is MDHEN and CDR2 is SYDVKM. The CDR3 runs 16 residues.

The chain combines TRBV11-2 with TRBJ2-5; 12 nucleotides line up with TRBD2. The germline CDR1 and CDR2 sequences are SGHAT and FQNNGV. The CDR3 totals 15 residues. J gave up 3 bases and V 2 bases, and 1 base lay outside the gene matches. Written as DNA, the CDR3 is TGTGCCAGCAGCTTACTAGCGGGAGGGAAAGAGACCCAGTACTTC. It encodes CASSLLAGGKETQYF. Full variable domain (outside the CDR3, taken from reference TRBV11-2 and TRBJ2-5): EAGVAQSPRYKIIEKRQSVAFWCNPISGHATLYWYQQILGQGPKLLIQFQNNGVVDDSQLPKDRFSAERLKGVDSTLKIQPAKLEDSAVYLCASSLLAGGKETQYFGPGTRLLVL.

V usage is TRBV4-1 and J usage is TRBJ1-5; D ambiguous. Germline V gives CDR1 MGHRA, CDR2 YSYEKL. The CDR3 runs 16 residues. Trimming cost V 1 base and J 0 bases, with 10 bases left between them. CDR3 loop: CASSQGDTLSNQPQHF. CDR3 in DNA: TGCGCCAGCAGCCAAGGTGACACTCTTAGCAATCAGCCCCAGCATTTT.

This clone appeared once. This chain joins TRBV9 and TRBJ2-7, with a tentative D call TRBD1 (5 bases). There are 15 residues in the CDR3. Germline loops: CDR1 SGDLS, CDR2 YYNGEE. V lost 2 bases, J lost 0 bases, and 12 bases lay in between. The CDR3 DNA reads TGTGCCAGCAGCGTGAATCCAGGGTTCTCCTACGAGCAGTACTTC. It codes for CASSVNPGFSYEQYF.

The count of this clone is one. V and J are TRBV9 and TRBJ2-1; 15 nucleotides match TRBD2. The CDR3 totals 15 residues. Per germline, CDR1 SGDLS and CDR2 YYNGEE. The J segment lost 8 bases and the V segment lost 5 bases, leaving 5 bases of the junction unmatched. In DNA form, the CDR3 reads TGTGCCAGCAGTATGGGACTAGCGGGGGGACATGAGCAGTTCTTC. Protein product: CASSMGLAGGHEQFF.

The chain has TRBV18 and TRBJ1-4, with D perhaps TRBD1 (6 bases). The CDR3 covers 16 residues. Germline loops: CDR1 KGHSH, CDR2 LQKENI. Trimming stripped 2 bases from V and 4 bases from J, with 14 bases between. CDR3 sequence reads: CASSPSQGQGNEKLFF. In DNA, the CDR3 is TGTGCCAGCTCACCATCCCAGGGGCAGGGTAATGAAAAACTGTTTTTT.

The V gene is TRBV7-8, the J gene TRBJ1-1, with TRBD1 identical over 9 bases. The ends lost 5 bases at V and 3 bases at J; junction bases unmatched: 13. The CDR3 length is 17 residues. Germline loops: CDR1 SGHVS, CDR2 FQNEAQ. The CDR3 DNA follows: TGTGCCAGCAGCCATGTGGGACAGGGCTTCAGGGACACTGAAGCTTTCTTT. Translating gives CASSHVGQGFRDTEAFF.

The genes are TRBV5-8 and TRBJ2-1, with TRBD2 identical over 11 bases. This CDR3 is built from 17 residues. Looked up from germline, CDR1 is SGHTS and CDR2 is YDEGEE. J gave up 8 bases and V 1 base, and 11 bases lay outside the gene matches. Written as DNA, the CDR3 is TGTGCCAGCAGCTTGTCGCTAGCGGGGGGATGGGTCCATGAGCAGTTCTTC. This translates into CASSLSLAGGWVHEQFF.

The V call is TRBV27, the J call TRBJ2-5, with D possibly TRBD1 on 6 matching bases. The DNA matches TRBJ2-7 better at its end, which makes the J call doubtful. The CDR3 has 13 residues. From germline, CDR1 is MNHEY and CDR2 SMNVEV (reference sequence). CDR3 amino acids: CASSRTGNYEQYF. The CDR3 nucleotides read TGTGCCAGCAGCAGAACAGGGAACTACGAGCAGTACTTC.